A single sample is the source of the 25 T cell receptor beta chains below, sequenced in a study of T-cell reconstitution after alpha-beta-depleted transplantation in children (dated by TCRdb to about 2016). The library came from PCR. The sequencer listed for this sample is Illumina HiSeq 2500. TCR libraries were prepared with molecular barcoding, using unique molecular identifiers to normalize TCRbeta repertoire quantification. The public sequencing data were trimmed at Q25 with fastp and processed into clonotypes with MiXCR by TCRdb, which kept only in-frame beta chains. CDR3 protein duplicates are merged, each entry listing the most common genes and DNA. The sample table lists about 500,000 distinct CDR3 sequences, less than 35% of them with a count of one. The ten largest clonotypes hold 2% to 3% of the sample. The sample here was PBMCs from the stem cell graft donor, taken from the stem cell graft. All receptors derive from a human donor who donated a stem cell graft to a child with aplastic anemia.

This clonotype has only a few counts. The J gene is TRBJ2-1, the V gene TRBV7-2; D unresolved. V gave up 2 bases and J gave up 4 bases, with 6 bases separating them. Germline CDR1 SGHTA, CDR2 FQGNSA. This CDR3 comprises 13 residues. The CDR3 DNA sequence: TGTGCCAGCAGCTTAATGCAGTACAATGAGCAGTTCTTC. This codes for CASSLMQYNEQFF. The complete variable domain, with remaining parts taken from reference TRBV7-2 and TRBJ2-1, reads GAGVSQSPSNKVTEKGKDVELRCDPISGHTALYWYRQSLGQGLEFLIYFQGNSAPDKSGLPSDRFSAERTGGSVSTLTIQRTQQEDSAVYLCASSLMQYNEQFFGPGTRLTVL.

Here the CDR3 reads CATSDFLPSGRKYF. The CDR3 nucleotides read TGTGCCACCAGTGATTTCCTACCTAGCGGGAGGAAGTATTTT. The chain links TRBV24-1 to TRBJ2-3, with 11 bases matching TRBD2. V was pared by 1 base and J by 13 bases, with 6 bases of the junction left unmatched. Germline CDR1 and CDR2: KGHDR and SFDVKD. The CDR3 runs to 14 residues.

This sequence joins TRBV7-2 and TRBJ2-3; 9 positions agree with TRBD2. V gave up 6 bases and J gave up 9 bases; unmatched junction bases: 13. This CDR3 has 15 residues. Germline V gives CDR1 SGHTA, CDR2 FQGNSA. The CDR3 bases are TGTGCCAGCAGGGCACCCGGGACTAGCTCCGGGACGCAGTATTTT. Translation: CASRAPGTSSGTQYF.

This CDR3 reads CSGGDMSSSYNEQFF. CDR3 bases: TGCAGCGGGGGCGACATGTCGAGCTCCTACAATGAGCAGTTCTTC. The chain carries TRBV29-1 and TRBJ2-1; D might be TRBD1 (5 bases). Germline loops: CDR1 SQVTM, CDR2 ANQGSEA. The CDR3 has 15 residues. With 7 bases removed from V and 0 bases from J, the gap between germline ends came to 16 bases.

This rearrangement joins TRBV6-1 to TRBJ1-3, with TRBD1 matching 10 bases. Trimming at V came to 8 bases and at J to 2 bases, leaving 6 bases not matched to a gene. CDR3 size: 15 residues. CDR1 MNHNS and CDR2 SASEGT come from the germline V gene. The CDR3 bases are TGTGCCAGCTCTAAGGACAGGGGGGCTGGAAACACCATATATTTT. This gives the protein CASSKDRGAGNTIYF.

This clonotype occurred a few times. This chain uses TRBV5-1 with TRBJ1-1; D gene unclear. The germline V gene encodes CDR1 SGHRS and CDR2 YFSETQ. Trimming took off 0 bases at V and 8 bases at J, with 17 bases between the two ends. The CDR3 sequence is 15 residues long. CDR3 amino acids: CASSLALRDNSEAFF. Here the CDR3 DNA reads TGCGCCAGCAGCTTGGCCTTAAGGGATAATTCCGAAGCTTTCTTT.

The CDR3 spells CASSIGLAGGYEQYF. In DNA, the CDR3 is TGTGCCAGCAGCATCGGACTAGCGGGAGGTTACGAGCAGTACTTC. This chain links TRBV5-6 with TRBJ2-7; 14 positions agree with TRBD2. Germline CDR1 is SGHDT and CDR2 is YYEEEE. Trimming took 4 bases from V and 4 from J; bases not matched to a gene: 4. The CDR3 extends over 15 amino acids.

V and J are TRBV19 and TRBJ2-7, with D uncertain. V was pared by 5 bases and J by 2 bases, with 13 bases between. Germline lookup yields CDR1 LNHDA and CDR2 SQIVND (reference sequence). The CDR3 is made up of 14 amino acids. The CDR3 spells CASSLFPEAYEQYV. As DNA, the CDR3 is TGTGCCAGTAGTCTTTTCCCCGAGGCCTACGAGCAGTACGTC.

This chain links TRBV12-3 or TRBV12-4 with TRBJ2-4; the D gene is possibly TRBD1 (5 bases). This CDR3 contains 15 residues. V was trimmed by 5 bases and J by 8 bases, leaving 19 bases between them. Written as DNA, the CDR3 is TGTGCCAGCAGTACCCAGGGAATGCGTAGGGACATTCAGTACTTC. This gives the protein CASSTQGMRRDIQYF.

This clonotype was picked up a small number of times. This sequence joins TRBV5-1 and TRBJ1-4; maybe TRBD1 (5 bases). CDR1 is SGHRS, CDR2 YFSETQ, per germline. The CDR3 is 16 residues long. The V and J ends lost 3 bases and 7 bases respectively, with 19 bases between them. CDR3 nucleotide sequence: TGCGCCAGCAGCTCTGACGCCAGGGCAGGCAGTGAAAAACTGTTTTTT. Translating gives CASSSDARAGSEKLFF.

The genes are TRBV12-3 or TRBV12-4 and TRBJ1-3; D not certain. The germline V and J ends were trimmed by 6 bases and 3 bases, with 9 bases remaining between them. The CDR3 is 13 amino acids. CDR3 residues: CASRRADGNTIYF. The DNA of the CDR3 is TGTGCCAGCAGACGGGCAGATGGAAACACCATATATTTT.

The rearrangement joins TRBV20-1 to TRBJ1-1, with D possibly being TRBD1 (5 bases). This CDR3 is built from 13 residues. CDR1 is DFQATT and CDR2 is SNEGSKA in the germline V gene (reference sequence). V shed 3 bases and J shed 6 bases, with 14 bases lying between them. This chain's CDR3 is CSARGLFDAEAFF. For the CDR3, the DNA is TGCAGTGCTAGGGGGCTATTCGACGCTGAAGCTTTCTTT.

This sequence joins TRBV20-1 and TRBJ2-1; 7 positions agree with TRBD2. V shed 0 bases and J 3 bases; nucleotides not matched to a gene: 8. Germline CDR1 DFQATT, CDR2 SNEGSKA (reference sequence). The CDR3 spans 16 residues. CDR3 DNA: TGCAGTGCTAGAGATCTGGCGGGAGCCTACTACAATGAGCAGTTCTTC. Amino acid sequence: CSARDLAGAYYNEQFF.

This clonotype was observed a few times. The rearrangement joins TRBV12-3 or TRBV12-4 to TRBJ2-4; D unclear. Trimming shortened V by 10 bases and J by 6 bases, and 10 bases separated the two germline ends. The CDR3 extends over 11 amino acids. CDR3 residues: CATLRGNIQYF. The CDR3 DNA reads TGTGCCACCCTCCGCGGAAACATTCAGTACTTC.

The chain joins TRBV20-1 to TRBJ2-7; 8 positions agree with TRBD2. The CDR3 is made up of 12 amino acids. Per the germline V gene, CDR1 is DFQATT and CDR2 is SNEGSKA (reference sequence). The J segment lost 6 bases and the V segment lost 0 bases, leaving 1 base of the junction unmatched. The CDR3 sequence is CSARDSGIEQYV. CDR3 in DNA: TGCAGTGCTAGAGATAGCGGGATCGAGCAGTACGTC.

CDR3 sequence: CASRYTGRQETQYF. CDR3 nucleotide sequence: TGTGCCAGCAGGTATACAGGACGACAAGAGACCCAGTACTTC. The chain employs TRBV12-3 or TRBV12-4 and TRBJ2-5; D is possibly TRBD1 (5 bases). V dropped 6 bases and J dropped 2 bases, with 13 bases sitting between them. This CDR3 is built from 14 residues.

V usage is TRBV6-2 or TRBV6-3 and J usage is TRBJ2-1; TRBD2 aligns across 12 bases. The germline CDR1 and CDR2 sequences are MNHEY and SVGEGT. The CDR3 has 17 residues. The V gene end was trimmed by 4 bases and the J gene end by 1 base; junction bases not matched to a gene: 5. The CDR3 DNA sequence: TGTGCCAGCAGTTCGGAACTAGCGGGAGGTTCCTACAATGAGCAGTTCTTC. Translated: CASSSELAGGSYNEQFF.

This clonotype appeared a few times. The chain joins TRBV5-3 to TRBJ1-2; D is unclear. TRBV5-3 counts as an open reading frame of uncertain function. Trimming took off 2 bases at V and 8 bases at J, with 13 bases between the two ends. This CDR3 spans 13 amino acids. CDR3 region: CARSFVGIGGYTF. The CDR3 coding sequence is TGTGCCAGAAGCTTCGTCGGAATAGGAGGCTACACCTTC.

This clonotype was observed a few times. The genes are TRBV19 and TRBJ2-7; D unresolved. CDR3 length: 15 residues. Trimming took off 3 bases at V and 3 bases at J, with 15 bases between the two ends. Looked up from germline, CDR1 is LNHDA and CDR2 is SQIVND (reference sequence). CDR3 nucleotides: TGTGCCAGTAGTATGTTGGGGTCGGCTCTCTACGAGCAGTACGTC. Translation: CASSMLGSALYEQYV.

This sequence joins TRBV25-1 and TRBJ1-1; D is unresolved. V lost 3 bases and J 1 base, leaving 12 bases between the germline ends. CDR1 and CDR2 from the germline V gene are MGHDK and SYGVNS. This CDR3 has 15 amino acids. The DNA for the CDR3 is TGTGCCAGCAGTGACTATTCGACGGGGAACACTGAAGCTTTCTTT. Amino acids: CASSDYSTGNTEAFF.

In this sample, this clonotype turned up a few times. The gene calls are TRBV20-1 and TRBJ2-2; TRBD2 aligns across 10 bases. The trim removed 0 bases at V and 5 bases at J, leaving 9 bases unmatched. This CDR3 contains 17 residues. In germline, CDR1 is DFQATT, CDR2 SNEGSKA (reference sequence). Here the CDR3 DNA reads TGCAGTGCTAGAGATCGGCTAGCGGGAGACTCGACCGGGGAGCTGTTTTTT. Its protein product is CSARDRLAGDSTGELFF.

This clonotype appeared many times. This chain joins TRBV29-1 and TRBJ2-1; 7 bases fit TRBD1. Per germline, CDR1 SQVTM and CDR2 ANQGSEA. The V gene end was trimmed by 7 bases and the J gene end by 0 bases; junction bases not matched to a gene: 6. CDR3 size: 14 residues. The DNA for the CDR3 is TGCAGCGCCGGAGACAGGGCCTCCTACAATGAGCAGTTCTTC. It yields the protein CSAGDRASYNEQFF.

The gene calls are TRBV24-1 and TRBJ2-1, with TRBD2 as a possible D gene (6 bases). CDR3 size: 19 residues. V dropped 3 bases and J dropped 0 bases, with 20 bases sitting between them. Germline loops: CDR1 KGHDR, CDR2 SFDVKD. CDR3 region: CATSDPHFGPGSSYNEQFF. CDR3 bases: TGTGCCACCAGTGATCCGCACTTTGGCCCCGGGAGCTCCTACAATGAGCAGTTCTTC.

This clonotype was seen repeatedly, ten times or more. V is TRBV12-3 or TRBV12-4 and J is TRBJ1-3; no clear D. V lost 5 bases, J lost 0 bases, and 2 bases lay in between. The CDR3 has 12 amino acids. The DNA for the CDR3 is TGTGCCAGCAGTATCTCTGGAAACACCATATATTTT. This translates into CASSISGNTIYF.

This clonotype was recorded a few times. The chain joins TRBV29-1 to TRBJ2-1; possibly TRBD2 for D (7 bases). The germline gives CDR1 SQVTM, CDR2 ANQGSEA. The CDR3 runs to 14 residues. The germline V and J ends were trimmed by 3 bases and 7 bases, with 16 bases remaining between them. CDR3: CSVEASGGKNEQFF. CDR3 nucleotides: TGCAGCGTTGAGGCGTCGGGGGGCAAGAATGAGCAGTTCTTC.